These T cell receptor beta chains were read from a single sample in a study of CD8 T cells in ankylosing spondylitis. TCRdb re-analysed the 5' RACE reads in MiXCR, keeping a single row per CDR3 protein. The sample records 310,000 or so distinct CDR3 sequences, about 19% being singletons. Material: blood, either unsorted or a sorted T cell fraction (not recorded which). These receptors originate from a male donor with ankylosing spondylitis or in good health (not recorded which). Both conserved end residues are part of each CDR3. The order of the fields is D gene, V gene, CDR3 length, J gene, CDR3 protein. The D gene is left open where the match is weak.

>TRBD1|TRBV12-3/TRBV12-4|13|TRBJ2-5
CASSPGQQETQYF
>.|TRBV9|15|TRBJ2-3
CASSVDPGVADTQYF
>.|TRBV20-1|10|TRBJ2-5
CSAPAETQYF
>.|TRBV5-6|14|TRBJ1-1
CASGDYLRNTEAFF
>TRBD2|TRBV12-3/TRBV12-4|14|TRBJ2-1
CASSLSAGGQSQFF
>TRBD2|TRBV11-2|16|TRBJ2-3
CASSLTGTSSADTQYF
>.|TRBV12-3/TRBV12-4|14|TRBJ1-2
CASSLAGRPYGYTF
>TRBD1|TRBV5-6|17|TRBJ2-1
CASSQLIPGQGSNEQFF
>.|TRBV24-1|18|TRBJ2-2
CATSGPTTTGTITGELFF
>TRBD1|TRBV2|13|TRBJ2-5
CASLGTGKETQYF
>.|TRBV12-3/TRBV12-4|13|TRBJ2-5
CASRWSSMETQYF
>TRBD2|TRBV20-1|16|TRBJ2-5
CSASRLAGGRQETQYF
>TRBD1|TRBV11-3|17|TRBJ2-3
CASSSGQGAISTDTQYF
>TRBD2|TRBV9|15|TRBJ2-2
CASSPGLVNTGELFF
>TRBD2|TRBV20-1|17|TRBJ2-2
CSARLGTSGRNTGELFF
>TRBD1|TRBV12-3/TRBV12-4|14|TRBJ1-4
CASSLRTGGEKLFF
>.|TRBV7-8|15|TRBJ2-6
CAIDRSGYGANVLTF
>.|TRBV6-4|13|TRBJ1-1
CASSSIQNTEAFF
>.|TRBV3-1|15|TRBJ2-5
CASSQPGTGQETQYF
>TRBD1|TRBV6-5|15|TRBJ2-5
CASSYGDRGRQTQYF
>TRBD2|TRBV29-1|14|TRBJ2-1
CSVREGQEYNEQFF
>TRBD1|TRBV10-3|15|TRBJ2-3
CAISERQGRTDTQYF
>TRBD2|TRBV7-9|14|TRBJ2-5
CASSSLAGGETQYF
>TRBD2|TRBV5-5|17|TRBJ2-1
CASGGIPGTSTNNEQFF
>TRBD1|TRBV12-3/TRBV12-4|14|TRBJ1-5
CASSSDRDFGPQHF
>TRBD1|TRBV5-1|15|TRBJ2-3
CASSLTGVGTDTQYF